Sequencing of this TCR beta chain was carried out in a study of STAT5B mutations in CD4+ large granular lymphocyte leukemia. Findings of the study overall: TRBV06-family usage was enriched in top patient clones (8/27) versus controls (2/35).

Methods used by the authors: The detection floor for productive clonotype frequency was 2.59 x 10-5. Assay: immunoSEQ multiplex PCR; the TCRdb copy retains only in-frame clones and omits some. V, J and clone size derive from that table, while D and trimming were established from the DNA sequence. Here the sample spans 23,000 or so clones, roughly 69% being singletons. Trimming took off 0 bases at V and 1 base at J, with 3 bases between the two ends. The CDR3 loop spans 13 amino acids. From germline, CDR1 is SGHVS and CDR2 FQNEAQ. A remark on this clone: Its antigen is currently unknown.

Sample: CD4+ T cells from blood buffy coats. The V call is TRBV7-8, the J call TRBJ1-1; no clear D. This clonotype was sampled from a human donor in good health. The CDR3 DNA follows: TGTGCCAGCAGCTTAGCCGCGAACACTGAAGCTTTCTTT. It specifies CASSLAANTEAFF.